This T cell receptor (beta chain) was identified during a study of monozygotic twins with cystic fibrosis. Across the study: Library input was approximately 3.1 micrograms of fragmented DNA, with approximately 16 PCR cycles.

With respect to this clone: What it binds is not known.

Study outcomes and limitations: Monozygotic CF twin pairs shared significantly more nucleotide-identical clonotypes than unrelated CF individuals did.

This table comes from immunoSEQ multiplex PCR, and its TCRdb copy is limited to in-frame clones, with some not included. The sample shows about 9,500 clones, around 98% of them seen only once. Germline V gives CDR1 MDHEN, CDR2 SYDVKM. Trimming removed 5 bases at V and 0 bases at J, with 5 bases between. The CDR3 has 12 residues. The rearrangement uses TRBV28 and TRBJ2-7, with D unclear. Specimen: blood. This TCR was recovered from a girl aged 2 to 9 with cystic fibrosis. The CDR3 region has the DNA TGTGCCAGCAGTCATATCTCCTACGAGCAGTACTTC. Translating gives CASSHISYEQYF.